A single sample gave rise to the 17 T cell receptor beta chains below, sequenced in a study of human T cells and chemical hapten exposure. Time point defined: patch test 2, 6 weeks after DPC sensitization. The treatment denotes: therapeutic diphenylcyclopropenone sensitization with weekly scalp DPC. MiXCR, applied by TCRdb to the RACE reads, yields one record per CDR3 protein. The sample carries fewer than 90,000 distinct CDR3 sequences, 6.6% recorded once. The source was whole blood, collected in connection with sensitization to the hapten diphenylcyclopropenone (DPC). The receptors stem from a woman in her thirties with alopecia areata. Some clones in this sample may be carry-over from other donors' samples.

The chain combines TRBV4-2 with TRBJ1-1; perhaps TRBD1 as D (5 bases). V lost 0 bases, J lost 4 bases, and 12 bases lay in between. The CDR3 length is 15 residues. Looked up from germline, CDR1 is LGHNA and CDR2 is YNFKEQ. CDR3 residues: CASSQEWGGGTEAFF. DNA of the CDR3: TGTGCCAGCAGCCAAGAATGGGGGGGGGGCACTGAAGCTTTCTTT.

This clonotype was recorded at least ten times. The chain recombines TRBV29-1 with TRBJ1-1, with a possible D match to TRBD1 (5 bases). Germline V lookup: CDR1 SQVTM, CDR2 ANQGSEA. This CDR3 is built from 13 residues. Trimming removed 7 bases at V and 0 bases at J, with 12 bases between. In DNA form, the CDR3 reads TGCAGCGGGGGGACGGAGATGAACACTGAAGCTTTCTTT. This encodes CSGGTEMNTEAFF.

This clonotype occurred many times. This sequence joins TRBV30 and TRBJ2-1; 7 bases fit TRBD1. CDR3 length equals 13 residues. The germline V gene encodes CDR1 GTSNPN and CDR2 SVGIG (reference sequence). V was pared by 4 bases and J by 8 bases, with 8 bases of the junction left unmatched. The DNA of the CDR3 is TGTGCCTGGAACCCGGACAGGCAGGATGAGCAGTTCTTC. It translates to CAWNPDRQDEQFF.

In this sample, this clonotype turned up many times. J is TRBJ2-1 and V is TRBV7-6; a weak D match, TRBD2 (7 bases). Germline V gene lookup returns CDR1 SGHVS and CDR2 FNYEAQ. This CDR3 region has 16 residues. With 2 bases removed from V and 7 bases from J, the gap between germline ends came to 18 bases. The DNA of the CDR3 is TGTGCCAGCAGCTTAATGAGGGGGGGCCTAGGGAATGAGCAGTTCTTC. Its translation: CASSLMRGGLGNEQFF.

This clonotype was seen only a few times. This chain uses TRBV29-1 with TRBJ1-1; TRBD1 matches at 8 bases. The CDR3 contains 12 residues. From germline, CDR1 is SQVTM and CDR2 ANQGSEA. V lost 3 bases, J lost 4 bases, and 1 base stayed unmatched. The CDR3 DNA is TGCAGCGTTGACAGGGGGCCCACTGAAGCTTTCTTT. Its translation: CSVDRGPTEAFF.

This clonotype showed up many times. The CDR3 sequence is CASSAKARESSYNEQFF. The CDR3 region has the DNA TGTGCCAGCAGCGCGAAAGCTAGGGAGTCGTCCTACAATGAGCAGTTCTTC. The chain uses TRBV7-2 and TRBJ2-1; a possible D gene is TRBD2 (5 bases). The CDR3 totals 17 residues. Germline V gene sequence: CDR1 SGHTA, CDR2 FQGNSA. Deletions cut 5 bases from V and 1 base from J, with 18 bases between.

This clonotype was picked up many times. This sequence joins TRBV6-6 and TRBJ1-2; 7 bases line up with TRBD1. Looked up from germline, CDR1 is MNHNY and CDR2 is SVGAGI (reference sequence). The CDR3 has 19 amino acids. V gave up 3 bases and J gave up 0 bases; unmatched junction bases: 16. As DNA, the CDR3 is TGTGCCAGCAGTTATCCCGCCGGGGTCAGGGGGGCTTCTAACTATGGCTACACCTTC. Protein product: CASSYPAGVRGASNYGYTF.

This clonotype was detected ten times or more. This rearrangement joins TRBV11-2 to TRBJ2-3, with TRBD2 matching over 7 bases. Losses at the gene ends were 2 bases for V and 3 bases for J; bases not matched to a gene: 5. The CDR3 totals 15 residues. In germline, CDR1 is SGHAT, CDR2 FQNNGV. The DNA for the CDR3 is TGTGCCAGCAGCTTATTAGGACTAGGGACAGATACGCAGTATTTT. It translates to CASSLLGLGTDTQYF.

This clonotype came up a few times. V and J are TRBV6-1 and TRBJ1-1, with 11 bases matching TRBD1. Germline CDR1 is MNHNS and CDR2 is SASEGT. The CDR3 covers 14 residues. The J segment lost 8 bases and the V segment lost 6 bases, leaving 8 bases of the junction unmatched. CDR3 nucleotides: TGTGCCAGCAGCGGGGGACAGGGGGTGAAAGAAGCTTTCTTT. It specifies CASSGGQGVKEAFF.

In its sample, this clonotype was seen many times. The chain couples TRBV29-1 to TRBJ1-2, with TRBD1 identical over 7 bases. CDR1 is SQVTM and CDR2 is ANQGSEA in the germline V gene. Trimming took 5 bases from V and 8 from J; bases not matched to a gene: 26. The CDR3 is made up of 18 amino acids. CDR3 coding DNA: TGCAGCGTTCATGACCGCCGGTCCGCCAGACAGGGCCTCACGGGCTACACCTTC. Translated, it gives CSVHDRRSARQGLTGYTF.

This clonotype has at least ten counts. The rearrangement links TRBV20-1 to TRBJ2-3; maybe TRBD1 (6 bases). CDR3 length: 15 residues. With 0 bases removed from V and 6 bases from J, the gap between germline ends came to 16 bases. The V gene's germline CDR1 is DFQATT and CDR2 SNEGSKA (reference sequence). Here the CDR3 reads CSARDGGGPADTQYF. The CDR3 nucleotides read TGCAGTGCTAGAGATGGGGGCGGGCCGGCGGATACGCAGTATTTT.

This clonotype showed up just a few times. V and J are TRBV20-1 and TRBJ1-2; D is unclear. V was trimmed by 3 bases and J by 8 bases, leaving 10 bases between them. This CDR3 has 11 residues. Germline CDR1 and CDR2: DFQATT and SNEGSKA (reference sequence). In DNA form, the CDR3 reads TGCAGTGCTAGTTTCCCTGGGGGCTACACCTTC. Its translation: CSASFPGGYTF.

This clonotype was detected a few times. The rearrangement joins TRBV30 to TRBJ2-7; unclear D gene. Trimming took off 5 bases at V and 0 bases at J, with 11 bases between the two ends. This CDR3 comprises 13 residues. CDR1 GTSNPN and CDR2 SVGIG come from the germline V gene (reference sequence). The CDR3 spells CAWHSLLSYEQYF. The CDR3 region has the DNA TGTGCCTGGCACAGCCTTCTCTCCTACGAGCAGTACTTC.

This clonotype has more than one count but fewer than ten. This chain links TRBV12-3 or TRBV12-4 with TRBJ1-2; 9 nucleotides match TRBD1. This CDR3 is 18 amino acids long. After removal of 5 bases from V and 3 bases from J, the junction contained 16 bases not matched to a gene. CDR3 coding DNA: TGTGCCAGCAGTGTACTCCAACCGGGACAGGGAATCGACTATGGCTACACCTTC. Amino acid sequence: CASSVLQPGQGIDYGYTF.

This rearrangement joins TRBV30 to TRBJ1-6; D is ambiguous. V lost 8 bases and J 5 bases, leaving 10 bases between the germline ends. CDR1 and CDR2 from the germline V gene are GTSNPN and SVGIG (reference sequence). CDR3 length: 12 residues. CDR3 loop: CARNIDNSPLHF. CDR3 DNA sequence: TGTGCCCGAAACATTGATAATTCACCCCTCCACTTT.

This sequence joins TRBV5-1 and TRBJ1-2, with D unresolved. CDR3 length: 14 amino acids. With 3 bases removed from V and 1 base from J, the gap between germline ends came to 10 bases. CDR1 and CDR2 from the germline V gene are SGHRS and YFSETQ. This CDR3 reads CASSSPTSNYGYTF. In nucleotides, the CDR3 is TGCGCCAGCAGCTCTCCGACAAGTAACTATGGCTACACCTTC.

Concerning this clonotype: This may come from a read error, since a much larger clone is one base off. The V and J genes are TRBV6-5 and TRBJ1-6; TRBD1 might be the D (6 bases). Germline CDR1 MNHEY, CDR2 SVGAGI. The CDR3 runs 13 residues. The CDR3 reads CASTTGNSSPLNF. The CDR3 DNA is TGTGCCAGCACCACAGGGAATAGTTCACCCCTCAACTTT.